Sequencing of this TCR beta chain was carried out in a study of regulatory T cells in long-lasting Graves disease. Whole-study findings and limits: Patients with persistent disease shared some 2,900 public clonotypes, outpacing the 966 shared by new patients. Accuracy might have suffered from few samples.

Trimming at V came to 5 bases and at J to 4 bases, leaving 6 bases not matched to a gene. The CDR3 length is 16 residues. Germline CDR1 and CDR2: MDHEN and SYDVKM. Construction of the TCR beta libraries employed iRepertoire HTBI primers in conjunction with Arm-PCR of CDR3 regions. TCRdb reprocessed the multiplex PCR reads with MiXCR, giving one entry per CDR3 protein. The sample lists under 800,000 distinct CDR3 sequences; approximately 15% were seen once. As for time point: newly diagnosed GD, antithyroid drugs for less than 3 months. PBMCs were the source of the RNA used for TCR sequencing. This clonotype was seen ten or more times. No antigen is known for it. The data were also submitted as part of a second study, on T cells in Graves' hyperthyroidism and ophthalmopathy.

Sequencing was performed on peripheral blood mononuclear cells (PBMCs), taken at new diagnosis, from a patient treated with antithyroid drugs. This TCR came from a woman aged 25 to 45 with Graves disease. This chain uses TRBV28 with TRBJ2-3; 13 bases align to TRBD2. The CDR3 protein is CASSLTSGRVPDTQYF. The CDR3 DNA reads TGTGCCAGCAGTCTCACTAGCGGGAGGGTCCCAGATACGCAGTATTTT. Complete variable domain (other parts from reference TRBV28 and TRBJ2-3): DVKVTQSSRYLVKRTGEKVFLECVQDMDHENMFWYRQDPGLGLRLIYFSYDVKMKEKGDIPEGYSVSREKKERFSLILESASTNQTSMYLCASSLTSGRVPDTQYFGPGTRLTVL.